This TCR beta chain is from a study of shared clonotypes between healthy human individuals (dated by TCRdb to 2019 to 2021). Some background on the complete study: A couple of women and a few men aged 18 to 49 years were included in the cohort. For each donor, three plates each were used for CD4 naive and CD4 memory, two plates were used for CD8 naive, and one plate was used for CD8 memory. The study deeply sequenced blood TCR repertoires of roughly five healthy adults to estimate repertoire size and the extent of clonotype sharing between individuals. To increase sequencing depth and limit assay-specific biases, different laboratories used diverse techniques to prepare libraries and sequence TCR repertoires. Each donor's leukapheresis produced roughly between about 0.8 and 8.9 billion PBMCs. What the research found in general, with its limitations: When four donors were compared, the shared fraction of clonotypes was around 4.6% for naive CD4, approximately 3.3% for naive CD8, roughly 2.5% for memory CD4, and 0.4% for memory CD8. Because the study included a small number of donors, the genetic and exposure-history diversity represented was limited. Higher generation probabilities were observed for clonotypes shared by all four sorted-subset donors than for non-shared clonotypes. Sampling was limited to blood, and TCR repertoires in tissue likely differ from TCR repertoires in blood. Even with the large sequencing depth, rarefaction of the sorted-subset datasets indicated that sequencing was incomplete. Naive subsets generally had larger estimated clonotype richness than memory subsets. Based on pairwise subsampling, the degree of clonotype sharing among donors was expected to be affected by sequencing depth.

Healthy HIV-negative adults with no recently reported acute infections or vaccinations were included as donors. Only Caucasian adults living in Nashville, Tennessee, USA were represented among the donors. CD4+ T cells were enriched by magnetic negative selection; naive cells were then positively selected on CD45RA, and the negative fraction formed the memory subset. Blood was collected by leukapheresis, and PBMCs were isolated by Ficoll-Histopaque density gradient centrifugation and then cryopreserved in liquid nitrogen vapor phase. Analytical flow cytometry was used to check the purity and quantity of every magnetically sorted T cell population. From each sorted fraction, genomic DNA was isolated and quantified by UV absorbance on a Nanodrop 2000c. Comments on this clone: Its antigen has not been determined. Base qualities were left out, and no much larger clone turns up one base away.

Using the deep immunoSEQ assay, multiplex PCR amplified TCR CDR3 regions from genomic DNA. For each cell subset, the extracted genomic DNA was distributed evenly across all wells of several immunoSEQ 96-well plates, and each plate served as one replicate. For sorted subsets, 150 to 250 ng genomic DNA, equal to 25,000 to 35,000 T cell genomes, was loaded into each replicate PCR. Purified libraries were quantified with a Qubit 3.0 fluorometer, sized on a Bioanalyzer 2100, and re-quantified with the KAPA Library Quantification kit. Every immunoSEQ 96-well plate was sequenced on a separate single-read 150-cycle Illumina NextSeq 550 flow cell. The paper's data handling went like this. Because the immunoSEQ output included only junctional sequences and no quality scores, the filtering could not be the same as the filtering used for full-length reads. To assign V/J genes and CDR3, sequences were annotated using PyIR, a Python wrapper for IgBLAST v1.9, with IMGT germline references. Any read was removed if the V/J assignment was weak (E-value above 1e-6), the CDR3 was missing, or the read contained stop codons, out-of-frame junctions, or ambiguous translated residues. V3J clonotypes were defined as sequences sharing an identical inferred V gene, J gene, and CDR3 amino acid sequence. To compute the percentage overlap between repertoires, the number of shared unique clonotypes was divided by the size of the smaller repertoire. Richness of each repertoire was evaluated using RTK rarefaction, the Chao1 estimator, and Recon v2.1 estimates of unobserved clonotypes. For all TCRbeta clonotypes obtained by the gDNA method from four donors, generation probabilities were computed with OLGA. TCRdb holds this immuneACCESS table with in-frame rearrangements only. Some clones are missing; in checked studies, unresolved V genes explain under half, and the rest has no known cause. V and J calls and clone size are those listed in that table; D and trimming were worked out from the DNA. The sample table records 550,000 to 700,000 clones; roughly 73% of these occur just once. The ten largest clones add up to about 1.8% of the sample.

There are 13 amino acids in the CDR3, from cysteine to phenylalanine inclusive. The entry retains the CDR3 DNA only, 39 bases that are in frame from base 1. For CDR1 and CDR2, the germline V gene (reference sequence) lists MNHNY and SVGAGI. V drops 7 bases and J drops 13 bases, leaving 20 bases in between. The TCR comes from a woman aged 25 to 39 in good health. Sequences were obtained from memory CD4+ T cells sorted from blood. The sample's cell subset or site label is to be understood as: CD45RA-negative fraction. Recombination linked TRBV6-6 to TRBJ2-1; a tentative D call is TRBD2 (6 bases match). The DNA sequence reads TGTGCCAGCAAATCTCCCAGGGAGGCTGGTCAGTTCTTC. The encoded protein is CASKSPREAGQFF.